The entry that follows covers one T cell receptor beta chain sequence. The antigen is undetermined. This record comes from a study of PD-1 blockade in classical Hodgkin lymphoma. About the research overall: On a schedule of every 2 weeks, patients received nivolumab 3 mg/kg intravenously. Study outcomes and limitations: Repertoire difference causes, possibly disease activity or prior therapy, remain undefined. Compared with healthy donors, newly diagnosed patients reportedly showed lower baseline TCR diversity.

Repertoires were generated with immunoSEQ multiplex PCR, while TCRdb's copy carries only in-frame clones and drops some. The sample shows about 110,000 clones, approximately 90% of them seen only once. Each of the patients experienced relapse following autologous stem cell transplantation, and their brentuximab vedotin exposure differed. CDR3 size: 11 residues. Trimming removed 5 bases at V and 2 bases at J, with 3 bases between. Germline V gene lookup returns CDR1 DFQATT and CDR2 SNEGSKA (reference sequence). This TCR was recovered from a human donor with classical Hodgkin lymphoma. The chain couples TRBV20-1 to TRBJ2-2, with no clear D. The material sequenced was peripheral blood mononuclear cells (PBMCs), taken before the second cycle of nivolumab. Written as DNA, the CDR3 is TGCAGTGCTGCTAACACCGGGGAGCTGTTTTTT. Protein product: CSAANTGELFF.